What follows describes a single T cell receptor beta chain. Its antigen is as yet unknown. From germline, CDR1 is MGHDK and CDR2 SYGVNS. CDR3 length: 12 amino acids. V was clipped by 7 bases and J by 6 bases, with 12 bases between them. This sample was included in a study of Ad26.COV2.S vaccination and SARS-CoV-2 variants. Looking at the study overall: Donor joined the COV1001 Ad26.COV2.S trial arm. By the intramuscular route, Ad26.COV2.S was given once, or twice 56 days apart. Study-wide points: CD8+ and CD4+ T cells specific for spike reportedly responded with substantial breadth after vaccination. Participants in the vaccine arm had higher spike-specific TCR breadth; placebo recipients had lower.

Assay: immunoSEQ multiplex PCR; the TCRdb copy retains only in-frame clones and omits some. The top ten hold over 8.5% of the sample, which has roughly 300,000 clones, 86% seen once. The treatment here: some 19 received Ad26.COV2.S at low or high dose, single or two shots; roughly five received placebo; per-sample allocation not given. The samples were gathered on day 63 after the first injection of vaccine or placebo. The chain has TRBV25-1 and TRBJ1-1; D is unresolved. The TCR was taken from a person aged 18-60 years who received the Ad26.COV2.S COVID-19 vaccine or a placebo. This specimen was peripheral blood, taken in a trial of Ad26.COV2.S vaccine versus placebo. The CDR3 reads CASNRAQPEAFF. Here the CDR3 DNA reads TGTGCCAGCAACCGAGCCCAGCCTGAAGCTTTCTTT. Full variable domain (remainder filled in from reference TRBV25-1 and TRBJ1-1): EADIYQTPRYLVIGTGKKITLECSQTMGHDKMYWYQQDPGMELHLIHYSYGVNSTEKGDLSSESTVSRIRTEHFPLTLESARPSHTSQYLCASNRAQPEAFFGQGTRLTVV.